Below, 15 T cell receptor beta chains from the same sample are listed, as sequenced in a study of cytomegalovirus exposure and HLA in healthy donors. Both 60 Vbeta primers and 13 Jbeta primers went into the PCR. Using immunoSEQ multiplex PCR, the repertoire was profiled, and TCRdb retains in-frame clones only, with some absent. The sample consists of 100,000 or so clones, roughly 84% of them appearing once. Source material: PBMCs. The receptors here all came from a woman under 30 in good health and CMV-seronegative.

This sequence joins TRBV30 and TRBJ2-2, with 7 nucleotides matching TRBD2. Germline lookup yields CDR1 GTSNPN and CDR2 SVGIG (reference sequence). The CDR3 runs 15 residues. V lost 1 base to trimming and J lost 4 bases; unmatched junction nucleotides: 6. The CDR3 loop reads CAWSASGEGTGELFF. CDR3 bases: TGTGCCTGGAGTGCAAGCGGGGAGGGCACCGGGGAGCTGTTTTTT.

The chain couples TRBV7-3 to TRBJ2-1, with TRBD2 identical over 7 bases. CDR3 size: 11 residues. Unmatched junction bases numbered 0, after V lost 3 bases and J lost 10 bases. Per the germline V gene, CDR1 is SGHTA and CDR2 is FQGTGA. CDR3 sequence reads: CASSLGGEQFF. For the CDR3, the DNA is TGTGCCAGCAGCTTGGGGGGGGAGCAGTTCTTC.

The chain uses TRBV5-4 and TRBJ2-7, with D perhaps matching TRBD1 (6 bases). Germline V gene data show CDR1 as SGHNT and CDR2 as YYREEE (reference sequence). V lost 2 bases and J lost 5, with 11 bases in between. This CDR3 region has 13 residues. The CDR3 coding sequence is TGTGCCAGCAGCTTTAGGGGGAGCCACGAGCAGTACTTC. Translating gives CASSFRGSHEQYF.

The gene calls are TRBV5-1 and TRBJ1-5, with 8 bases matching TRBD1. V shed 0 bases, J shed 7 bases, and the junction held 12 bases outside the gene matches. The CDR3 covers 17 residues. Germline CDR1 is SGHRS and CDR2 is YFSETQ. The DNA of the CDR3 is TGCGCCAGCAGCTTGGGGGCAGGGGGCTCTGTCGGACAGCCCCAGCATTTT. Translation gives CASSLGAGGSVGQPQHF.

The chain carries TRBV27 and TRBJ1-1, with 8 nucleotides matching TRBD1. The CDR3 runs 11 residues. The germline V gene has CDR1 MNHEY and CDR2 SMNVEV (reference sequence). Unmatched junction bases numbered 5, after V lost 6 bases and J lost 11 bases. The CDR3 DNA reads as TGTGCCAGCAGCCAGGGGGCAGGGGCTTTCTTT. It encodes CASSQGAGAFF.

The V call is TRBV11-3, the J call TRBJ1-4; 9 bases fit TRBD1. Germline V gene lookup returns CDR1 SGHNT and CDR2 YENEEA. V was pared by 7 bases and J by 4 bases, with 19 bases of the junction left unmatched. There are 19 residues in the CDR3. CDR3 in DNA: TGTGCCAGCACCCATCCCCCCCACAGGGGGCAGGGGGGTAATGAAAAACTGTTTTTT. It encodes CASTHPPHRGQGGNEKLFF.

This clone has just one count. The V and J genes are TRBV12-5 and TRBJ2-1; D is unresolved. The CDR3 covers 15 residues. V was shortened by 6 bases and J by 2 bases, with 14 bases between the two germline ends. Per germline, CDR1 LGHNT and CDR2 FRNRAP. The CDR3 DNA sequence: TGTGCTAGTGGCCCCGATGTTGGGCCCTACAATGAGCAGTTCTTC. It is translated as CASGPDVGPYNEQFF.

The CDR3 DNA reads TGCAGCGTCACAGATCTTAATGAAAAACTGTTTTTT. Translating gives CSVTDLNEKLFF. The V and J genes are TRBV29-1 and TRBJ1-4; D not certain. The germline V and J ends were trimmed by 6 bases and 4 bases, with 9 bases remaining between them. The V gene's germline CDR1 is SQVTM and CDR2 ANQGSEA. This CDR3 region has 12 residues.

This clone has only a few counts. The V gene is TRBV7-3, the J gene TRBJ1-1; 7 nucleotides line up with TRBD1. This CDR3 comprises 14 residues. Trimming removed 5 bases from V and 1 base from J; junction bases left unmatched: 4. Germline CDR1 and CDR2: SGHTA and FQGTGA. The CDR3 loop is CASSAGTENTEAFF. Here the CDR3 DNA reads TGTGCCAGCAGCGCCGGGACAGAGAACACTGAAGCTTTCTTT.

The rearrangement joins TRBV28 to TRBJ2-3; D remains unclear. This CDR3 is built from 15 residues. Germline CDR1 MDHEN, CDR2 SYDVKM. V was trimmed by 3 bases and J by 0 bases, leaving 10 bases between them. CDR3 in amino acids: CASSLRSHSTDTQYF. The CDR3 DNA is TGTGCCAGCAGTTTGAGATCCCATAGCACAGATACGCAGTATTTT.

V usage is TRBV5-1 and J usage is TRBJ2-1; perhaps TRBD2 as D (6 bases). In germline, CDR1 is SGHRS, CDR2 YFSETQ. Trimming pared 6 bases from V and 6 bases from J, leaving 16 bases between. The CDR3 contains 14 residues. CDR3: CASTKTRMSNEQFF. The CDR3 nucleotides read TGCGCCAGCACCAAGACTAGGATGAGCAATGAGCAGTTCTTC.

The CDR3 reads CASSSSVTPTGNSPLHF. CDR3 nucleotide sequence: TGTGCCAGCAGCTCCTCAGTAACCCCCACAGGGAATTCACCCCTCCACTTT. The chain is built from TRBV5-5 and TRBJ1-6; D is perhaps TRBD1 (6 bases). CDR3 size: 17 residues. CDR1 and CDR2 from the germline V gene are SGHKS and YYEKEE (reference sequence). V lost 3 bases and J 7 bases, leaving 20 bases between the germline ends. The full variable domain, in which reference TRBV5-5 and TRBJ1-6 provide the parts outside the CDR3, is DAGVTQSPTHLIKTRGQQVTLRCSPISGHKSVSWYQQVLGQGPQFIFQYYEKEERGRGNFPDRFSARQFPNYSSELNVNALLLGDSALYLCASSSSVTPTGNSPLHFGNGTRLTVT.

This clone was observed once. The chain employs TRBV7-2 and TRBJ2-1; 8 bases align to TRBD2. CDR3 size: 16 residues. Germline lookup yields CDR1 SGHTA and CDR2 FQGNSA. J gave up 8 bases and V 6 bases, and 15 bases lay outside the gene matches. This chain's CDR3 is CASSSEGGRLGYEQFF. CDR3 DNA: TGTGCCAGCAGTTCCGAGGGCGGGAGGCTTGGCTATGAGCAGTTCTTC.

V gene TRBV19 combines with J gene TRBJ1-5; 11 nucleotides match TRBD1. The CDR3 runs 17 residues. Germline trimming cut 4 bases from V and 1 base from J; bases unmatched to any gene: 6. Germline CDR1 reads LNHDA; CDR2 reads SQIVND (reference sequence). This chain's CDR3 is CASSTPGQGGSNQPQHF. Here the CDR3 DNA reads TGTGCCAGTAGTACTCCGGGACAGGGGGGGAGCAATCAGCCCCAGCATTTT.

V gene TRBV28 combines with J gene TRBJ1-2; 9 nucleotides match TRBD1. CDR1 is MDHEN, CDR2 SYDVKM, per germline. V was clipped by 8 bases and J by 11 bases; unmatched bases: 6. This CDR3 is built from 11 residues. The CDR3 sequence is CASSTGGVYTF. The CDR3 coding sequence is TGTGCCAGCTCAACAGGGGGCGTTTACACCTTC.